Listed below are T cell receptor beta chains from one sample, sequenced in a study of blood T cell repertoires in COVID-19. Libraries were prepared by immunoSEQ multiplex PCR; TCRdb keeps only in-frame clonotypes and omits some of them. The profile shows about 230,000 clones, approximately 88% of them singletons. Material: peripheral blood. Receptors were obtained from a man aged 35-49 years with acute or convalescent COVID-19. CDR3s leave out the opening cysteine and the closing phenylalanine or tryptophan. Each record gives: J gene, D gene, V gene, CDR3 protein. The D gene is left open where the match is weak.

J: TRBJ2-5; D: TRBD2; V: TRBV27; CDR3: ASSFGTSGSGETQY
J: TRBJ1-2; D: -; V: TRBV5-5; CDR3: ASSLETGRAYGYT
J: TRBJ1-4; D: -; V: TRBV5-6; CDR3: ASSLTGGYEKLF
J: TRBJ1-1; D: TRBD1; V: TRBV6-4; CDR3: ASSGGTGATEAF
J: TRBJ1-2; D: -; V: TRBV28; CDR3: ASSVNPGGRGDGYT
J: TRBJ2-1; D: TRBD1; V: TRBV24-1; CDR3: ATSDTWTGTNEQF
J: TRBJ1-2; D: TRBD1; V: TRBV7-9; CDR3: ASSPGTGGARGYT
J: TRBJ2-2; D: -; V: TRBV19; CDR3: ASKRGGSNTGELF
J: TRBJ2-7; D: -; V: TRBV6-6; CDR3: ASSFEGVSYEQY
J: TRBJ2-1; D: TRBD2; V: TRBV3-1/TRBV3-2; CDR3: ASSRAGDNEQF
J: TRBJ1-2; D: -; V: TRBV6-2/TRBV6-3; CDR3: ASSKTGYGYT
J: TRBJ1-1; D: -; V: TRBV7-2; CDR3: ASSSLEWNTEAF
J: TRBJ2-3; D: TRBD2; V: TRBV11-3; CDR3: ASSFSGPSTDTQY
J: TRBJ2-1; D: TRBD1; V: TRBV6-6; CDR3: ASSPPKGTGVNEQF
J: TRBJ1-1; D: TRBD1; V: TRBV19; CDR3: ASIPTPGQGNFNTEAF
J: TRBJ2-5; D: TRBD2; V: TRBV18; CDR3: ASSPAAGVGETQY
J: TRBJ1-1; D: -; V: TRBV14; CDR3: ASSQELASGAF
J: TRBJ1-4; D: TRBD1; V: TRBV11-2; CDR3: ASSPRTGGPGEKLF
J: TRBJ1-4; D: TRBD1; V: TRBV11-2; CDR3: ASSLGRGAQGLAEKLF
J: TRBJ2-7; D: TRBD2; V: TRBV6-1; CDR3: ASSEALGLGSDEQY
J: TRBJ1-5; D: TRBD1; V: TRBV6-2/TRBV6-3; CDR3: ASSSPDRGYQPQH
J: TRBJ2-6; D: -; V: TRBV27; CDR3: ASSLLPGVGANVLT
J: TRBJ2-5; D: -; V: TRBV7-2; CDR3: ASSPPRGAPETQY
J: TRBJ2-7; D: TRBD1; V: TRBV5-4; CDR3: ASSSRSGGAPAYEQY
J: TRBJ2-5; D: -; V: TRBV4-3; CDR3: ASSQDRGNQETQY
J: TRBJ1-2; D: TRBD1; V: TRBV3-1/TRBV3-2; CDR3: ASSPQGGVNYGYT
J: TRBJ1-1; D: -; V: TRBV27; CDR3: ASRGVTEAF
J: TRBJ1-5; D: TRBD1; V: TRBV6-5; CDR3: ASSPRTGVFQPQH
J: TRBJ2-7; D: TRBD2; V: TRBV11-2; CDR3: ASGPSGYEQY
J: TRBJ2-3; D: -; V: TRBV5-4; CDR3: ASSLAGGGSGDTQY
J: TRBJ1-2; D: -; V: TRBV30; CDR3: AWSDEGSDYRGYT
J: TRBJ1-2; D: TRBD1; V: TRBV11-1; CDR3: ASSLIGQGSYGYT
J: TRBJ2-7; D: -; V: TRBV9; CDR3: ASSVYQGGQQY
J: TRBJ2-7; D: -; V: TRBV5-1; CDR3: ASSFSGAGEQY
J: TRBJ1-1; D: -; V: TRBV4-3; CDR3: ASSQEVAHRAF